What follows is one T cell receptor (beta chain) and its context. The antigen is undetermined. This sample is drawn from a study of T cell responses to AZD1222 COVID-19 vaccine. Findings of the study overall: Just a handful of people given AZD1222 tested seropositive at baseline.

Deletions cut 4 bases from V and 9 bases from J, with 12 bases between. The CDR3 spans 12 residues. The V gene's germline CDR1 is SNHLY and CDR2 FYNNEI. Generated by immunoSEQ multiplex PCR, the TCRdb table keeps only in-frame clones and is missing some. The sample yields some 130,000 clones, approximately 88% seen once. The TCR was taken from an adult in good health. Source: peripheral blood, taken on day 0 of AZD1222 vaccination. The chain recombines TRBV2 with TRBJ1-1; no definite D call. The CDR3 DNA is TGTGCCAGCAGTGTGCTGGGTCAACAAGCTTTCTTT. This encodes CASSVLGQQAFF.